This TCR beta chain was observed in a study of graft-versus-host responses after intestinal transplantation (dated by TCRdb to the early 2020s). At the level of the whole study: Multivisceral, liver-intestinal, or isolated intestinal transplants were received by the recipients. A cohort of 24 intestinal transplant recipients, including one retransplant, was enrolled, and a few patients lacking pretransplant specimens were excluded. Anti-thymocyte globulin induction was given to all recipients, followed by maintenance tacrolimus and steroids for around three years. Donor T cell macrochimerism was defined as a peak of at least 4% donor T cells among recipient peripheral blood mononuclear cells. Rather than going through the commercial service, samples from three later patients were sequenced in-house on an Illumina MiSeq and processed with MiXCR. Bulk TCR-beta CDR3 sequencing was used to track graft-versus-host and host-versus-graft alloreactive T cell clones in the graft, circulation and bone marrow after intestinal transplantation. Alloreactive clones were identified by sequencing pre-transplant mixed lymphocyte reaction products and comparing them with unstimulated pre-transplant donor and recipient T cells. Broader findings and caveats from the paper: The conclusions were limited by the relatively low number and heterogeneity of the intestinal transplant patients. Early after transplant, peak levels of circulating GvH clones were found to be associated with declines in HvG clones. GvH clones were found in recipient bone marrow, and some of the GvH clones appeared earlier in ileal mucosa or blood, which is consistent with an intestinal mucosal origin. High GvH to HvG T cell clonal ratios were observed in the allografts of patients with donor T cell macrochimerism.

Note on this clone: The antigen it recognizes is unknown. Base qualities are not recorded, but no much larger clone differs from it by a single base.

Explained via the paper, the time point label denotes: cells obtained before transplantation from donor or recipient. CD3+CD4+ and CD3+CD8+ populations were FACS-sorted from unstimulated pre-transplant donor and recipient cells taken from spleen or lymph nodes. Library method: the immunoSEQ multiplex PCR assay. For most patients, genomic DNA was isolated with the Qiagen DNeasy Blood and Tissue Kit and shipped frozen to Adaptive Biotechnologies for TCR sequencing. For most patients, genomic DNA was subjected to high-throughput TCR-beta CDR3 sequencing by Adaptive Biotechnologies. Per the authors' processing: Adaptive's ImmunoSEQ software was the source of the TCR sequencing data for fewer than 20 patients, while a few other patients were processed with MiXCR and VDJtools. CD4 versus CD8 sorting errors were corrected by removing sequences found in both subsets at a frequency ratio below 5:1. CDR3 nucleotide sequences shared between donor and recipient were removed because the origin of such sequences could not be assigned. To be classed as alloreactive, a clone needed at least 2-fold expansion over unstimulated cells and a minimum CFSE-low frequency of 0.002% (template counts) or 0.001% (read counts). Mappable clones were those detected in sequenced pre-transplant spleen, lymph node, or MLR CFSE-low populations of the donor or recipient. Cumulative frequency of alloreactive clones was calculated as a percentage of all sequences weighted by copy number. This immuneACCESS table, as held by TCRdb, lists in-frame sequences with V and J called but not all clones. Of the missing ones, under half trace to an unresolved V gene in checked studies; the others have no known cause. Clone size and V and J calls were adopted from that table, with D and trimming inferred from the DNA. In this sample the table shows about 90,000 clones, 90% to 95% of which occur a single time. Approximately 1% of the sample is taken by the ten largest.

The clonotype was recovered from a human donor who was the organ donor for an intestinal transplant. The starting material was unstimulated CD8+ T cells sorted from spleen or lymph node cells, obtained before transplant.

The DNA reads as follows: TGTGCCAGCAGTCCGGACAGGGCCTACTATGGCTACACCTTC. Translated, this is CASSPDRAYYGYTF. This chain joins TRBV27 to TRBJ1-2; TRBD1 matches 8 bases in the middle. CDR1 MNHEY and CDR2 SMNVEV are derived from the germline V gene (reference sequence). From its cysteine to its phenylalanine, the CDR3 spans 14 amino acids. CDR3 DNA is the only sequence kept; it has 42 bases, read in frame from the first base. The junction shows trimming of 5 bases on V and 3 bases on J, and the gene matches do not reach 5 bases of it.